The rows below give T cell receptor beta chains drawn from one sample of a study of a mutant IDH1 vaccine in newly diagnosed glioma. Generated by immunoSEQ multiplex PCR, the TCRdb table keeps only in-frame clones and is missing some. The table has under 75,000 clones, 75% to 95% seen once. This specimen was PBMCs, taken from a glioma patient treated with radiotherapy, temozolomide or both. These TCRs come from a man aged 50 to 60 with glioma. Each CDR3 is given with its conserved first and last residue. Each record gives: CDR3 length, J gene, D gene, clone size, V gene, CDR3 protein, CDR3 DNA. The D gene is left open where the match is weak. A clone size is listed for some rows: how often the clone was seen (once, few, many), or a class if it is expanded.

15	TRBJ1-3	NA	NA	TRBV9	CASSPQSSSGNTIYF	TGTGCCAGCAGCCCACAGTCTAGCTCTGGAAACACCATATATTTT
15	TRBJ2-6	NA	NA	TRBV13	CASSFRGSGANVLTF	TGTGCCAGCAGCTTTCGGGGCTCTGGGGCCAACGTCCTGACTTTC
20	TRBJ1-2	NA	NA	TRBV4-3	CASSQAGRDDPQAVNYGYTF	TGCGCCAGCAGCCAAGCAGGCCGGGACGATCCTCAAGCGGTGAACTATGGCTACACCTTC
14	TRBJ2-7	NA	once	TRBV5-6	CASSLDQRIYEQYF	TGTGCCAGCAGCTTGGACCAGCGGATTTACGAGCAGTACTTC
13	TRBJ2-5	NA	NA	TRBV6-1	CASSEQRQETQYF	TGTGCCAGCAGTGAACAGCGACAAGAGACCCAGTACTTC
14	TRBJ2-7	TRBD1	NA	TRBV10-2	CASSPDRVRYEQYF	TGCGCCAGCAGTCCCGACAGGGTTAGATACGAGCAGTACTTC
15	TRBJ2-7	NA	NA	TRBV7-9	CASSLTDRPTYEQYF	TGTGCCAGCAGCTTAACCGACAGGCCTACCTACGAGCAGTACTTC
15	TRBJ1-5	NA	once	TRBV19	CASNTNGLHNQPQHF	TGTGCCAGTAATACGAATGGGCTACACAATCAGCCCCAGCATTTT
12	TRBJ2-1	NA	NA	TRBV2	CASTGTNNEQFF	TGTGCCAGCACTGGGACAAACAATGAGCAGTTCTTC
16	TRBJ1-5	NA	NA	TRBV19	CASSVGYKGSNQPQHF	TGTGCCAGTAGTGTGGGCTACAAGGGTAGCAATCAGCCCCAGCATTTT
15	TRBJ2-1	TRBD1	NA	TRBV6-1	CASSADRAGSNEQFF	TGTGCCAGCAGTGCGGACAGGGCGGGATCCAATGAGCAGTTCTTC
16	TRBJ2-5	TRBD2	NA	TRBV11-2	CASSPRTSGGSWTQYF	TGTGCCAGCAGCCCGAGGACTAGCGGGGGGTCTTGGACCCAGTACTTC
16	TRBJ2-1	TRBD1	NA	TRBV6-4	CASSNSPGQGVNEQFF	TGTGCCAGCAGTAATTCACCGGGACAGGGGGTAAATGAGCAGTTCTTC
14	TRBJ2-7	NA	NA	TRBV18	CASSPPTGKYEQYF	TGTGCCAGCTCACCACCGACAGGCAAGTACGAGCAGTACTTC
13	TRBJ2-5	NA	NA	TRBV4-3	CASSPVGGETQYF	TGCGCCAGCAGCCCTGTCGGTGGGGAGACCCAGTACTTC
16	TRBJ2-3	TRBD2	NA	TRBV7-2	CASSSTSGGVGDTQYF	TGTGCCAGCAGCTCGACTAGCGGGGGGGTGGGAGATACGCAGTATTTT
15	TRBJ1-1	TRBD1	few	TRBV7-2	CASSFETGGYTEAFF	TGTGCCAGCAGCTTCGAGACAGGGGGTTACACTGAAGCTTTCTTT
13	TRBJ1-3	NA	NA	TRBV7-6	CASSQPSGNTIYF	TGTGCCAGCAGTCAACCCTCTGGAAACACCATATATTTT
13	TRBJ1-1	TRBD1	once	TRBV30	CAWEDRGRGEAFF	TGTGCCTGGGAAGACAGGGGAAGAGGTGAAGCTTTCTTT
20	TRBJ2-2	TRBD2	once	TRBV28	CASSSPGLAGPNRNTGELFF	TGTGCCAGCAGTTCCCCGGGACTAGCGGGACCCAACCGAAACACCGGGGAGCTGTTTTTT
13	TRBJ1-1	NA	NA	TRBV7-3	CASSLRRRREAFF	TGTGCCAGCAGCTTAAGAAGGAGAAGAGAAGCTTTCTTT
14	TRBJ1-1	NA	NA	TRBV7-2	CASSPAVMNTEAFF	TGTGCCAGCAGCCCGGCGGTCATGAACACTGAAGCTTTCTTT
14	TRBJ1-5	TRBD1	NA	TRBV29-1	CSVATGSFNQPQHF	TGCAGCGTTGCGACAGGGTCTTTTAATCAGCCCCAGCATTTT
15	TRBJ2-5	TRBD2	NA	TRBV4-1	CASSLSGAVQETQYF	TGCGCCAGCAGCCTTAGCGGGGCCGTCCAAGAGACCCAGTACTTC
14	TRBJ2-1	NA	NA	TRBV5-4	CASSREGGAVVQFF	TGTGCCAGCAGCCGCGAGGGGGGGGCGGTCGTGCAGTTCTTC
18	TRBJ1-4	NA	NA	TRBV2	CASSIPPGLKAEGRKLFF	TGTGCCAGCAGCATCCCCCCGGGACTAAAAGCAGAGGGTAGAAAACTGTTTTTT
13	TRBJ2-7	TRBD1	NA	TRBV5-1	CASSIRTGREQYF	TGCGCCAGCAGCATACGGACAGGGCGCGAGCAGTACTTC
15	TRBJ2-3	NA	NA	TRBV5-1	CASSSLTGSTDTQYF	TGCGCCAGCAGCTCGTTAACAGGGAGCACAGATACGCAGTATTTT
17	TRBJ2-3	NA	NA	TRBV25-1	CASSQKRALTSTDTQYF	TGTGCCAGCAGTCAGAAACGGGCACTCACTAGCACAGATACGCAGTATTTT
14	TRBJ2-1	NA	NA	TRBV30	CAWTRGGSYNEQFF	TGTGCCTGGACCAGGGGGGGTTCCTACAATGAGCAGTTCTTC
14	TRBJ2-7	NA	NA	TRBV5-4	CASSLGAGAYEQYF	TGTGCCAGCAGCTTGGGGGCAGGCGCCTACGAGCAGTACTTC
10	TRBJ1-1	NA	NA	TRBV30	CAWSNTEAFF	TGTGCCTGGAGTAATACTGAAGCTTTCTTT
14	TRBJ2-5	TRBD2	once	TRBV19	CASSMRLAGETQYF	TGTGCCAGTAGTATGCGGCTAGCGGGAGAGACCCAGTACTTC
12	TRBJ2-7	NA	NA	TRBV7-6	CASRGGGSEQYF	TGTGCCAGCAGAGGGGGTGGATCCGAGCAGTACTTC
15	TRBJ1-1	NA	NA	TRBV19	CASSIVSGLDTEAFF	TGTGCCAGTAGTATCGTTTCTGGGTTGGACACTGAAGCTTTCTTT
13	TRBJ1-1	NA	NA	TRBV7-3	CASSFYQGTEAFF	TGTGCCAGCAGCTTCTACCAGGGGACTGAAGCTTTCTTT
13	TRBJ2-1	NA	NA	TRBV9	CASSVTSRHEQFF	TGTGCCAGCAGCGTGACTAGTCGGCATGAGCAGTTCTTC
15	TRBJ1-4	NA	NA	TRBV5-1	CASSLASGRNEKLFF	TGCGCCAGCAGCTTGGCCTCGGGCCGTAATGAAAAACTGTTTTTT
17	TRBJ1-2	TRBD1	NA	TRBV4-1	CASSQERGTGKKDGYTF	TGCGCCAGCAGCCAAGAAAGAGGGACAGGGAAGAAGGATGGCTACACCTTC
15	TRBJ1-1	NA	NA	TRBV19	CASMRGPRLNTEAFF	TGTGCCAGCATGAGGGGACCCAGGCTAAACACTGAAGCTTTCTTT
13	TRBJ2-7	NA	NA	TRBV2	CASKTGRSYEQYF	TGTGCCAGCAAGACGGGACGTTCCTACGAGCAGTACTTC
14	TRBJ1-5	NA	NA	TRBV27	CASSPQYGGQPQHF	TGTGCCAGCAGCCCCCAATACGGGGGTCAGCCCCAGCATTTT
15	TRBJ2-2	NA	NA	TRBV9	CASSVGGANTGELFF	TGTGCCAGCAGCGTAGGGGGGGCGAACACCGGGGAGCTGTTTTTT
11	TRBJ2-7	NA	NA	TRBV4-1	CASSQGDEQYF	TGCGCCAGCAGCCAAGGTGACGAGCAGTACTTC
12	TRBJ1-1	TRBD1	NA	TRBV19	CASSRGGPEAFF	TGTGCCAGTAGTAGAGGGGGCCCTGAAGCTTTCTTT
15	TRBJ2-7	NA	NA	TRBV6-1	CASSEAGQFTYEQYF	TGTGCCAGCAGTGAAGCAGGACAGTTTACCTACGAGCAGTACTTC
12	TRBJ2-5	TRBD1	NA	TRBV29-1	CSVTGFEETQYF	TGCAGCGTGACAGGGTTCGAAGAGACCCAGTACTTC